Many counts were recorded for the clone carrying this TCR beta chain. The target antigen is unknown. The CDR3 is made up of 13 amino acids. After removal of 3 bases from V and 11 bases from J, the junction contained 10 bases not matched to a gene. Germline V gene lookup returns CDR1 MGHRA and CDR2 YSYEKL. Unique molecular identifiers tagged the TCR beta cDNA libraries. MiXCR was run by TCRdb on the PCR reads, yielding one entry per CDR3 protein. Altogether some 260,000 distinct CDR3 sequences are present, 35% to 45% being singletons, with the ten largest covering 4% to 6%. The data originate from a study of post-analysis software for immune sequencing data. Study results and caveats: With TRBV5-6, TRBV5-1 and TRBV20-1 included, about five TRBV segments were more frequent in patients than in controls.

The chain uses TRBV4-1 and TRBJ2-7; TRBD1 matches at 7 bases. This receptor was obtained from a girl aged 10 to 17 with multiple sclerosis. The sample was blood. The CDR3 nucleotides are TGCGCCAGCAGCCATGTTACGACAGGGCTCGAGTACTTC. It encodes CASSHVTTGLEYF.